What follows is one T cell receptor (beta chain) and its context. Antigen: not known. These data come from a study of response to subunit inactivated influenza vaccine. Study-wide results and caveats: Authors suggested each seasonal flu vaccination may recruit only limited numbers of new T cells.

Via MiXCR, TCRdb re-called the RT-PCR reads, giving one row per CDR3 protein. The sample consists of under 500,000 distinct CDR3 sequences, about a tenth of them appearing once. The sequencing used PBMCs from blood, collected 45 days after vaccination. The receptor comes from a middle-aged man who received an inactivated influenza vaccine.

The CDR3 coding sequence is TGTGCCAGCAGTTACGGGTCAGCTTGGGGGACACCATACAATGAGCAGTTCTTC. This translates into CASSYGSAWGTPYNEQFF. The chain uses TRBV6-5 and TRBJ2-1, with D possibly being TRBD1 (6 bases). Germline lookup yields CDR1 MNHEY and CDR2 SVGAGI. Trimming shortened V by 2 bases and J by 4 bases, and 21 bases separated the two germline ends. This CDR3 contains 18 residues.